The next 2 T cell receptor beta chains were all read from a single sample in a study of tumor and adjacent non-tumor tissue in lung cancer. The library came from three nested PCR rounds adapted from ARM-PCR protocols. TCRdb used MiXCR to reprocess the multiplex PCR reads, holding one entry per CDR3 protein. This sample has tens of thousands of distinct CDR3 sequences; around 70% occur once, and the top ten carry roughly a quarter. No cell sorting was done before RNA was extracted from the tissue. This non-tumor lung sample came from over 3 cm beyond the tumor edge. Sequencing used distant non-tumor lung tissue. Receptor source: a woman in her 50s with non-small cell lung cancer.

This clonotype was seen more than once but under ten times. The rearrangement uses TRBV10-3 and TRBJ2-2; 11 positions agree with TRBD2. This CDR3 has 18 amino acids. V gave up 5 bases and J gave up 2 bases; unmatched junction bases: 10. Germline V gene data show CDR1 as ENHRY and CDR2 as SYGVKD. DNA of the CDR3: TGTGCCATCAGTCCCGGGACAGGGACTAGCGGTAACACCGGGGAGCTGTTTTTT. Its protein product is CAISPGTGTSGNTGELFF.

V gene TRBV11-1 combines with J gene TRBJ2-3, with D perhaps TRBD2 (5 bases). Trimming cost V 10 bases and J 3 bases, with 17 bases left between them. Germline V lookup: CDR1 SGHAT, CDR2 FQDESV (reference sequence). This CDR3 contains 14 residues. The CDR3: CANILATWTDTQYF. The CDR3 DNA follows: TGTGCCAACATCTTAGCGACCTGGACAGATACGCAGTATTTT.